The 4 T cell receptor beta chains given below trace back to one sample, sequenced in a study of shared clonotypes between healthy human individuals (TCRdb year 2020). Receptor amplification or capture employed the immunoSEQ multiplex PCR assay. TCRdb provides this immuneACCESS table in a form limited to in-frame rearrangements. Some clones are lacking; in checked studies, under half of them reflect an unresolved V gene, and why the rest are absent is not known. The sample records approximately 2.3 million clones, more than 85% of which are singletons. The top ten hold 0.39% of the sample. The specimen was naive CD4+ T cells from PBMCs. The cell subset or site label of this sample denotes: CD45RA+ positively selected. The receptor source for this set is a young man in good health. Some clones in this sample may be carry-over from other donors' samples.

The rearrangement joins TRBV25-1 to TRBJ2-2, with D tentatively TRBD1 or TRBD2 (5 bases each). V lost 11 bases, J lost 9 bases, and 22 bases lay in between. Germline V lookup: CDR1 MGHDK, CDR2 SYGVNS. This CDR3 comprises 14 residues. CDR3 protein: CASHKDGTSRELFF. The CDR3 nucleotides are TGTGCCTCCCATAAAGACGGGACCTCCCGGGAGCTGTTTTTT.

This clone was seen a single time. The rearrangement links TRBV11-1 to TRBJ2-7; D is tentatively TRBD1 or TRBD2 (5 bases each). V lost 1 base, J lost 4 bases, and 14 bases lay in between. This CDR3 comprises 15 residues. The germline gives CDR1 SGHAT, CDR2 FQDESV (reference sequence). CDR3 sequence (DNA): TGTGCCAGCAGCTTAGGCCGGGGCAGGGTTTACGAGCAGTACTTC. Protein product: CASSLGRGRVYEQYF.

V and J are TRBV27 and TRBJ2-7; D is perhaps TRBD1 or TRBD2 (5 bases each). This CDR3 region has 13 residues. Trimming pared 4 bases from V and 9 bases from J, leaving 16 bases between. Germline loops: CDR1 MNHEY, CDR2 SMNVEV (reference sequence). The CDR3 here is CASSYRDPPGQYF. For the CDR3, the DNA is TGTGCCAGCAGTTACCGGGACCCCCCGGGGCAGTACTTC.

The chain recombines TRBV6-1 with TRBJ1-4; a possible D gene is TRBD1 (5 bases). Germline-derived CDR1 and CDR2 are MNHNS and SASEGT. V shed 7 bases and J shed 10 bases, with 16 bases lying between them. The CDR3 runs to 13 residues. Here the CDR3 reads CASTGFRSGKLFF. The CDR3 nucleotides are TGTGCCAGCACAGGGTTCCGATCCGGAAAACTGTTTTTT.